Included here is one T cell receptor beta chain sequence, with context. CD8+ and CD4+ blood T cells underwent TCR beta sequencing. The patients serving as multiple sclerosis controls were treatment-naive. They had stable or active relapsing-remitting disease and fulfilled revised McDonald criteria. TEMRA cells were FACS-enriched and CD8+ and CD4+ T cells negatively isolated. This sample was taken from a study of CD8 T cells in Susac syndrome. V was clipped by 3 bases and J by 7 bases; unmatched bases: 7. The CDR3 has 14 residues. Germline-derived CDR1 and CDR2 are KGHSH and LQKENI. cDNA came from around 0.54 to 1 ug RNA primed by random hexamers. Amplification of TCR beta CDR3 was carried out by immunoSEQ multiplex PCR, which covered 54 Vbeta and 13 Jbeta segments. TCRdb reanalysed the immunoSEQ multiplex PCR reads using MiXCR and keeps one entry per CDR3 protein. This sample carries more than 90,000 distinct CDR3 sequences, 85% to 95% of them seen once, and the ten largest clones take 0.093%.

The TCR was taken from a human donor with multiple sclerosis. Specimen: CD4+ T cells from PBMCs. J is TRBJ1-2 and V is TRBV18; 8 bases map to TRBD1. The CDR3 protein is CASSPDRGRRGYTF. As DNA, the CDR3 is TGTGCCAGCTCACCTGACAGGGGACGGCGTGGCTACACCTTC.